Below, 18 T cell receptor beta chains from the same sample are listed, as sequenced in a study of T cell changes during pregnancy in multiple sclerosis. The repertoire was sequenced with immunoSEQ multiplex PCR; TCRdb's copy has only in-frame clones and lacks some. The sample lists about 60,000 clones; under 95% were seen once. The source material was CD4+ T cells from peripheral blood mononuclear cells, sampled in the second trimester of pregnancy. These receptors all come from a female donor with multiple sclerosis, enrolled in a pregnancy study.

The V call is TRBV6-6, the J call TRBJ1-5; D uncertain. Germline V gene data show CDR1 as MNHNY and CDR2 as SVGAGI (reference sequence). Between the trimmed V and J ends, which lost 11 bases and 3 bases, there was a span of 14 bases. CDR3 length equals 13 residues. CDR3 region: CAASGITNQPQHF. In DNA, the CDR3 is TGTGCCGCCTCCGGGATAACCAATCAGCCCCAGCATTTT.

The rearrangement uses TRBV6-5 and TRBJ1-1; D is possibly TRBD1 (5 bases). Germline V gene sequence: CDR1 MNHEY, CDR2 SVGAGI. Trimming removed 0 bases at V and 6 bases at J, with 17 bases between. The CDR3 has 16 residues. The CDR3, as DNA: TGTGCCAGCAGTTACTCGAGTTTCGGGGGGTTGGCTGAAGCTTTCTTT. Translation: CASSYSSFGGLAEAFF.

This chain joins TRBV11-3 and TRBJ1-1, with D tentatively TRBD1 (5 bases). The CDR3 extends over 13 amino acids. V gave up 1 base and J gave up 5 bases, with 8 bases separating them. Per germline, CDR1 SGHNT and CDR2 YENEEA. CDR3 amino acids: CASSLVSGTEAFF. The CDR3 DNA sequence: TGTGCCAGCAGCTTAGTATCAGGGACTGAAGCTTTCTTT.

The chain couples TRBV19 to TRBJ1-4; tentatively, D is TRBD1 (6 bases). The CDR3 consists of 14 residues. The germline V gene has CDR1 LNHDA and CDR2 SQIVND (reference sequence). Trimming cost V 8 bases and J 0 bases, with 10 bases left between them. This CDR3 is CASVGAATNEKLFF. The CDR3 bases are TGTGCCAGTGTGGGGGCTGCAACTAATGAAAAACTGTTTTTT.

This rearrangement joins TRBV19 to TRBJ2-2; tentative D call: TRBD2 (5 bases). Germline V gives CDR1 LNHDA, CDR2 SQIVND (reference sequence). The CDR3 extends over 15 amino acids. V gave up 3 bases and J gave up 0 bases, with 8 bases separating them. CDR3 protein: CASSIFGTNTGELFF. For the CDR3, the DNA is TGTGCCAGTAGTATCTTCGGGACGAACACCGGGGAGCTGTTTTTT.

This chain connects TRBV19 to TRBJ1-4, with D unclear. This CDR3 is built from 14 residues. V was trimmed by 6 bases and J by 5 bases, leaving 13 bases between them. The germline V gene encodes CDR1 LNHDA and CDR2 SQIVND (reference sequence). Here the CDR3 reads CASRNQQTNEKLFF. The CDR3 nucleotides read TGTGCCAGTAGAAATCAACAAACGAATGAAAAACTGTTTTTT.

This chain links TRBV15 with TRBJ2-5, with D possibly being TRBD2 (6 bases). The V end lost 0 bases, the J end lost 5 bases, and 16 bases lay between the germline ends. Germline CDR1 and CDR2: LNHNV and YYDKDF (reference sequence). This CDR3 comprises 16 residues. The CDR3 here is CATSRDRGARGETQYF. In DNA, the CDR3 is TGTGCCACCAGCAGAGATCGCGGGGCGCGAGGGGAGACCCAGTACTTC.

The gene calls are TRBV6-1 and TRBJ2-2; TRBD1 agrees at 10 bases. Germline CDR1 reads MNHNS; CDR2 reads SASEGT. The length of the CDR3 is 14 residues. The V and J ends lost 7 bases and 7 bases, in that order; junction bases with no gene match: 6. CDR3 in DNA: TGTGCCAGCATCGGGACAGGGGATATCGGGGAGCTGTTTTTT. This encodes CASIGTGDIGELFF.

The chain uses TRBV7-6 and TRBJ2-7; the match to TRBD2 covers 12 bases. Germline V gene lookup returns CDR1 SGHVS and CDR2 FNYEAQ. The CDR3 consists of 16 residues. The J segment lost 3 bases and the V segment lost 5 bases, leaving 8 bases of the junction unmatched. DNA for the CDR3: TGTGCCAGCAGCCAGGGACTAGCGGGCACAATCTACGAGCAGTACTTC. It translates to CASSQGLAGTIYEQYF.

This rearrangement joins TRBV6-1 to TRBJ1-5; D perhaps matches TRBD1 (5 bases). The V gene lost 8 bases and the J gene lost 0 bases, with 11 bases spanning the gap. Germline V gene lookup returns CDR1 MNHNS and CDR2 SASEGT. The CDR3 consists of 14 residues. CDR3 protein: CASGALTSNQPQHF. Written as DNA, the CDR3 is TGTGCCAGCGGGGCATTGACTAGCAATCAGCCCCAGCATTTT.

The chain links TRBV7-8 to TRBJ2-7; possible D gene TRBD1, 5 bases. Trimming took off 4 bases at V and 6 bases at J, with 13 bases between the two ends. Germline assignment: CDR1 SGHVS and CDR2 FQNEAQ. The CDR3 length is 13 residues. The CDR3 DNA is TGTGCCAGCAGCTACCTTCAGGGAACCGAGCAGTACTTC. This codes for CASSYLQGTEQYF.

The chain links TRBV19 to TRBJ1-2, with D tentatively TRBD1 (5 bases). This CDR3 is 15 amino acids long. The germline gives CDR1 LNHDA, CDR2 SQIVND (reference sequence). Trimming removed 5 bases at V and 3 bases at J, with 16 bases between. The CDR3 DNA sequence: TGTGCCAGTAGTCTCCAGGGTCGCGGGGACTATGGCTACACCTTC. Its protein is CASSLQGRGDYGYTF.

The chain links TRBV30 to TRBJ2-3; 7 bases agree with TRBD1. V trimming: 0 bases; J trimming: 9 bases; junction bases outside the gene matches: 9. In germline, CDR1 is GTSNPN, CDR2 SVGIG (reference sequence). The CDR3 spans 14 residues. CDR3 sequence (DNA): TGTGCCTGGAGTGTGTCGAGGCAGGGGGTCACGCAGTATTTT. Translated: CAWSVSRQGVTQYF.

This rearrangement joins TRBV9 to TRBJ2-5; 8 nucleotides match TRBD2. Losses at the gene ends were 0 bases for V and 3 bases for J; bases not matched to a gene: 10. The CDR3 totals 17 residues. The germline V gene encodes CDR1 SGDLS and CDR2 YYNGEE. CDR3 sequence: CASSVGVSSGGEETQYF. The CDR3 coding sequence is TGTGCCAGCAGCGTAGGGGTCAGCAGCGGGGGAGAAGAGACCCAGTACTTC.

The J gene is TRBJ2-7, the V gene TRBV28; the D is unclear. The V end lost 6 bases, the J end lost 3 bases, and 6 bases lay between the germline ends. This CDR3 has 11 amino acids. Germline lookup yields CDR1 MDHEN and CDR2 SYDVKM. The CDR3 loop is CASRTNYEQYF. The CDR3 nucleotides are TGTGCCAGCAGAACAAACTACGAGCAGTACTTC.

V and J are TRBV5-4 and TRBJ2-7, with a weak D call TRBD1 (5 bases). Germline CDR1 reads SGHNT; CDR2 reads YYREEE (reference sequence). The V end lost 3 bases, the J end lost 4 bases, and 11 bases lay between the germline ends. This CDR3 spans 13 amino acids. The CDR3 reads CASSSGHEYEQYF. CDR3 in DNA: TGTGCCAGCAGCTCCGGACACGAATACGAGCAGTACTTC.

The chain has TRBV28 and TRBJ2-3; D gene uncertain. CDR1 is MDHEN and CDR2 is SYDVKM in the germline V gene. This CDR3 comprises 16 residues. V was trimmed by 2 bases and J by 0 bases, leaving 12 bases between them. For the CDR3, the DNA is TGTGCCAGCAGTTTAGGCGGAACCACTAGCACAGATACGCAGTATTTT. It translates to CASSLGGTTSTDTQYF.

The chain carries TRBV7-8 and TRBJ2-7, with a tentative D call TRBD2 (6 bases). The germline V gene has CDR1 SGHVS and CDR2 FQNEAQ. V was pared by 0 bases and J by 1 base, with 13 bases between. The CDR3 runs to 16 residues. CDR3 residues: CASSLATGGASYEQYF. The CDR3 DNA sequence: TGTGCCAGCAGCTTAGCAACCGGCGGGGCATCCTACGAGCAGTACTTC.